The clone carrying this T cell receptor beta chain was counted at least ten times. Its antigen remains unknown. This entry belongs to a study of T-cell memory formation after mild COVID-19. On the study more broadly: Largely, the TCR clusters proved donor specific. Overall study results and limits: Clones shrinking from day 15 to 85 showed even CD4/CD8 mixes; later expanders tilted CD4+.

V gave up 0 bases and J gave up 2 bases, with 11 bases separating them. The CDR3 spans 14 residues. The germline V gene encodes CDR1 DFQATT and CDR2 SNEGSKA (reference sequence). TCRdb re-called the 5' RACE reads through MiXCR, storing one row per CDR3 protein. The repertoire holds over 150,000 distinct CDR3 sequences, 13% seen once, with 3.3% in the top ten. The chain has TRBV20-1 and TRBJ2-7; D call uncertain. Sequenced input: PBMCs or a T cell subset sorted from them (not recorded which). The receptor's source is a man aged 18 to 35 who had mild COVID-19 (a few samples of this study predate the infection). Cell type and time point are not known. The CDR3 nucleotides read TGCAGTGCTAGAGATTGGGTCTCGGCCTACGAGCAGTACTTC. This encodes CSARDWVSAYEQYF.